This T cell receptor beta chain stems from a study of control samples from healthy donors and cancer patients. Clones were sequenced by immunoSEQ multiplex PCR, and TCRdb holds only the in-frame ones, with some missing. The repertoire holds roughly 170,000 clones, with 85% to 95% as singletons. This CDR3 is 15 amino acids long. The trim removed 4 bases at V and 2 bases at J, leaving 7 bases unmatched. Germline V gene sequence: CDR1 PRHDT, CDR2 FYEKMQ (reference sequence). Sequenced material: blood. V gene TRBV13 combines with J gene TRBJ1-1; 7 positions agree with TRBD1. The sequence was obtained from a woman aged 18-29 years in good health. The CDR3 loop is CASSSKDRYNTEAFF. For the CDR3, the DNA is TGTGCCAGCAGCTCAAAGGACAGGTATAACACTGAAGCTTTCTTT.